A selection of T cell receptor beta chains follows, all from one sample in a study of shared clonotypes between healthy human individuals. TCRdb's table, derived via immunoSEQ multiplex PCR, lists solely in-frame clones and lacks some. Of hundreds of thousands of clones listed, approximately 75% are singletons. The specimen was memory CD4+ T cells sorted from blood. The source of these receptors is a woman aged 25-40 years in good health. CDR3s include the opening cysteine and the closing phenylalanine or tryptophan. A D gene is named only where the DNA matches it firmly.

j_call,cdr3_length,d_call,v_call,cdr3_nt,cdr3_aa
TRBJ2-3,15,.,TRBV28,TGTGCCAGCAGCTCTGCTGGACAGACCACAGATACGCAGTATTTT,CASSSAGQTTDTQYF
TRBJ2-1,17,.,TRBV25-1,TGTGCCAGCAGTGAAAATACAGGGTTGGGCTCCTACAATGAGCAGTTCTTC,CASSENTGLGSYNEQFF
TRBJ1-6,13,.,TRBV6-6,TGTGCCAGCAGTCAGGGGAGGGAGTCACCCCTCCACTTT,CASSQGRESPLHF
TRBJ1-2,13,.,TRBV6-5,TGTGCCAGCAGTTACAACGGGGCGGGTGGCTACACCTTC,CASSYNGAGGYTF
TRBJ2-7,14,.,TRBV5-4,TGTGCCAGCAGCGCATTGGGGAGGAGCTACGAGCAGTACTTC,CASSALGRSYEQYF
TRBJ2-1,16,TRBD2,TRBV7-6,TGTGCCAGCAGCTTATTGCCTAGCGGGAGCGGTTATGAGCAGTTCTTC,CASSLLPSGSGYEQFF
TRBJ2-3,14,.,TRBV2,TGTGCCAGCTCACGGGCCTCTAGCACAGATACGCAGTATTTT,CASSRASSTDTQYF
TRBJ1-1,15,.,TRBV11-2,TGTGCCAGCAGTCGTAACCGTGGAGATATGCCTAGAGCTTTCTTT,CASSRNRGDMPRAFF
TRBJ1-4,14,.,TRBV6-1,TGTGCCAGCCTGGGACACCCAACTAATGAAAAACTGTTTTTT,CASLGHPTNEKLFF
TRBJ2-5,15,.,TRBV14,TGTGCCAGCAGCCAAGAACTGGGGGCGGGGGAGACCCAGTACTTC,CASSQELGAGETQYF
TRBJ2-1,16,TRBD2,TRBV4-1,TGCGCCAGCAGCCAGACTAGCGGGAGGAGGTACAATGAGCAGTTCTTC,CASSQTSGRRYNEQFF
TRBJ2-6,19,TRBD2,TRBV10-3,TGTGCCATCAGTGATGGGACTAGCGGACCATACTCTGGGGCCAACGTCCTGACTTTC,CAISDGTSGPYSGANVLTF